The 31 T cell receptor beta chains below come from one sample, sequenced in a study of CD8 T cells in ankylosing spondylitis. Findings of the study overall: Several highly homologous variants made up a TCR beta motif that seemed to typify ankylosing spondylitis blood.

One entry per CDR3 protein, called by TCRdb with MiXCR from the 5' RACE reads. This table has around 770,000 distinct CDR3 sequences, about an eighth appearing once. These TCRs' antigens remain unknown. The source material was blood, either unsorted or a sorted T cell fraction (not recorded which). The receptors here all came from a male donor with ankylosing spondylitis.

This clonotype was detected only a few times. The chain couples TRBV5-1 to TRBJ1-2; TRBD1 might be the D (6 bases). The germline CDR1 and CDR2 sequences are SGHRS and YFSETQ. V was shortened by 7 bases and J by 4 bases, with 17 bases between the two germline ends. CDR3 length: 14 residues. The DNA of the CDR3 is TGCGCCAGCGCCTCGGGGGCAGGGTTCTATGGCTACACCTTC. Residues: CASASGAGFYGYTF. Filled out from reference TRBV5-1 and TRBJ1-2, the complete variable domain reads KAGVTQTPRYLIKTRGQQVTLSCSPISGHRSVSWYQQTPGQGLQFLFEYFSETQRNKGNFPGRFSGRQFSNSRSEMNVSTLELGDSALYLCASASGAGFYGYTFGSGTRLTVV.

This chain links TRBV7-9 with TRBJ2-2; 7 bases agree with TRBD2. V was clipped by 5 bases and J by 4 bases; unmatched bases: 10. This CDR3 comprises 16 residues. Germline V lookup: CDR1 SEHNR, CDR2 FQNEAQ (reference sequence). CDR3 residues: CASSPPLAGATGELFF. For the CDR3, the DNA is TGTGCCAGCAGCCCCCCTCTGGCGGGAGCCACCGGGGAGCTGTTTTTT. Using reference TRBV7-9 and TRBJ2-2 for the parts outside the CDR3, the full variable domain is DTGVSQNPRHKITKRGQNVTFRCDPISEHNRLYWYRQTLGQGPEFLTYFQNEAQLEKSRLLSDRFSAERPKGSFSTLEIQRTEQGDSAMYLCASSPPLAGATGELFFGEGSRLTVL.

This clonotype has a handful of counts. The CDR3 loop is CASGGRATNEKLFF. As DNA, the CDR3 is TGTGCCAGCGGCGGGCGTGCAACTAATGAAAAACTGTTTTTT. The gene calls are TRBV6-1 and TRBJ1-4, with D hard to call. The CDR3 contains 14 residues. Germline values: CDR1 MNHNS, CDR2 SASEGT. V lost 8 bases and J 0 bases, leaving 10 bases between the germline ends.

This clonotype occurred a few times. The gene calls are TRBV7-2 and TRBJ2-7; D is perhaps TRBD1 or TRBD2 (5 bases each). This CDR3 region has 15 residues. Germline CDR1 reads SGHTA; CDR2 reads FQGNSA. V was shortened by 2 bases and J by 2 bases, with 13 bases between the two germline ends. The CDR3 sequence is CASSLNRDLTYEQYF. CDR3 sequence (DNA): TGTGCCAGCAGCTTAAACCGGGACCTAACCTACGAGCAGTACTTC.

This rearrangement joins TRBV11-2 to TRBJ2-5; 7 bases match TRBD1. Germline V gene lookup returns CDR1 SGHAT and CDR2 FQNNGV. The junction had 9 bases not matched to a gene; V was cut back by 0 bases and J by 14 bases. The CDR3 is 13 amino acids. The CDR3 bases are TGTGCCAGCAGCTTAGATCTACGGACAGGAGGCTACTTC. It codes for CASSLDLRTGGYF.

The chain couples TRBV5-1 to TRBJ2-1; 8 nucleotides align to TRBD1. The germline V gene encodes CDR1 SGHRS and CDR2 YFSETQ. The CDR3 loop spans 14 amino acids. V lost 3 bases to trimming and J lost 3 bases; unmatched junction nucleotides: 2. The CDR3 coding sequence is TGCGCCAGCAGCTCGACAGGGGTCTACAATGAGCAGTTCTTC. Its protein is CASSSTGVYNEQFF.

This clonotype occurred a few times. The chain links TRBV20-1 to TRBJ2-7, with 8 bases matching TRBD1. The CDR3 totals 14 residues. Germline CDR1 and CDR2: DFQATT and SNEGSKA (reference sequence). V was clipped by 6 bases and J by 2 bases; unmatched bases: 9. CDR3 sequence: CSAGRTGRTYEQYF. DNA of the CDR3: TGCAGTGCGGGGCGGACAGGGCGAACCTACGAGCAGTACTTC.

This clonotype was recorded a few times. The chain has TRBV6-2 or TRBV6-3 and TRBJ2-7; TRBD1 matches 7 bases. Per germline, CDR1 MNHEY and CDR2 SVGEGT. The length of the CDR3 is 18 residues. The ends lost 2 bases at V and 2 bases at J; junction bases unmatched: 15. The CDR3 region has the DNA TGTGCCAGCAGTTACAAGGGCAGGGGGACATATCTCGCCTACGAGCAGTACTTC. This encodes CASSYKGRGTYLAYEQYF.

The chain recombines TRBV5-5 with TRBJ2-3; D is undetermined. The CDR3 totals 17 residues. Trimming took 1 base from V and 6 from J, leaving 21 bases between them. The germline CDR1 and CDR2 sequences are SGHKS and YYEKEE (reference sequence). CDR3 in amino acids: CASSLIPESGVGDTQYF. DNA for the CDR3: TGTGCCAGCAGCTTGATCCCTGAGAGTGGGGTAGGCGATACGCAGTATTTT.

The CDR3 reads CASSGRWSYNEQFF. CDR3 sequence (DNA): TGTGCCAGCTCGGGACGGTGGTCCTACAATGAGCAGTTCTTC. The chain is built from TRBV6-1 and TRBJ2-1; the D call may be TRBD1 or TRBD2 (5 bases each). V lost 8 bases to trimming and J lost 1 base, with 12 bases between them. CDR1 is MNHNS, CDR2 SASEGT, per germline. CDR3 length equals 14 residues.

The sample holds a few counts of this clonotype. The chain links TRBV20-1 to TRBJ2-7, with 10 bases identical to TRBD2. Germline CDR1 DFQATT, CDR2 SNEGSKA (reference sequence). Trimming took 3 bases from V and 0 from J; bases not matched to a gene: 5. The CDR3 is 15 amino acids. The CDR3 sequence is CSASGTSGDSYEQYF. The CDR3 coding sequence is TGCAGTGCTAGTGGTACTAGCGGGGACTCCTACGAGCAGTACTTC.

This clonotype was counted at least ten times. The CDR3 sequence is CAISAAQYNEQFF. CDR3 coding DNA: TGTGCCATCAGTGCAGCCCAGTACAATGAGCAGTTCTTC. This chain uses TRBV10-3 with TRBJ2-1; D gene unclear. The CDR3 has 13 amino acids. Trimming shortened V by 4 bases and J by 4 bases, and 8 bases separated the two germline ends. CDR1 and CDR2 (germline): ENHRY, SYGVKD.

This clonotype was counted between two and nine times. Given a much more abundant clone one base away, this may be a read error. The chain combines TRBV10-3 with TRBJ2-7; no reliable D call. CDR3 size: 12 residues. Germline lookup yields CDR1 ENHRY and CDR2 SYGVKD. V lost 0 bases and J lost 3, with 3 bases in between. The CDR3 sequence is CAISESVYEQYF. The CDR3 DNA sequence: TGTGCCATCAGTGAGTCGGTCTACGAGCAGTACTTC.

The chain links TRBV5-1 to TRBJ2-7; no clear D. The CDR3 length is 15 residues. Germline V CDR1 and CDR2: SGHRS, YFSETQ. The ends were cut back, 0 bases at V and 6 bases at J, with 16 bases in the middle. The CDR3 loop reads CASSLVMQPPGEQYF. For the CDR3, the DNA is TGCGCCAGCAGCTTGGTTATGCAACCCCCTGGCGAGCAGTACTTC.

This clonotype was detected a few times. The V gene is TRBV18, the J gene TRBJ2-3, with D hard to call. Germline loops: CDR1 KGHSH, CDR2 LQKENI. Trimming cost V 3 bases and J 5 bases, with 9 bases left between them. The CDR3 consists of 13 residues. The CDR3 DNA reads as TGTGCCAGCTCACCCCGAAGGGAAGATACGCAGTATTTT. Its translation: CASSPRREDTQYF. Based on the CDR3 plus reference TRBV18 and TRBJ2-3, the full variable domain is NAGVMQNPRHLVRRRGQEARLRCSPMKGHSHVYWYRQLPEEGLKFMVYLQKENIIDESGMPKERFSAEFPKEGPSILRIQQVVRGDSAAYFCASSPRREDTQYFGPGTRLTVL.

The CDR3 protein is CASSEYRMAGELFF. The CDR3 DNA is TGTGCCAGCAGTGAATATAGAATGGCCGGGGAGCTGTTTTTT. The chain has TRBV6-4 and TRBJ2-2, with D unresolved. Germline loops: CDR1 MRHNA, CDR2 SNTAGT. Trimming removed 3 bases at V and 6 bases at J, with 11 bases between. The CDR3 covers 14 residues.

The rearrangement uses TRBV27 and TRBJ1-5, with a weak D call TRBD1 (5 bases). There are 18 residues in the CDR3. The V gene lost 0 bases and the J gene lost 4 bases, with 19 bases spanning the gap. CDR1 and CDR2 from the germline V gene are MNHEY and SMNVEV (reference sequence). The CDR3, as DNA: TGTGCCAGCAGTTTATCGGCGGGGGGAGGGTTTGGAAATCAGCCCCAGCATTTT. It is translated as CASSLSAGGGFGNQPQHF.

The chain uses TRBV4-2 and TRBJ2-2, with D hard to call. The CDR3 runs 16 residues. CDR1 LGHNA and CDR2 YNFKEQ come from the germline V gene. V lost 0 bases, J lost 0 bases, and 8 bases lay in between. The CDR3 nucleotides are TGTGCCAGCAGCCAAGAACCGGGCCCGAACACCGGGGAGCTGTTTTTT. It is translated as CASSQEPGPNTGELFF.

This clonotype was observed at least ten times. The chain has TRBV29-1 and TRBJ1-1, with D possibly being TRBD1 (5 bases). Germline V lookup: CDR1 SQVTM, CDR2 ANQGSEA. The CDR3 spans 13 residues. Trimming pared 4 bases from V and 1 base from J, leaving 10 bases between. The CDR3 DNA is TGCAGCGTTGGGTGGGGACGGAACACTGAAGCTTTCTTT. It is translated as CSVGWGRNTEAFF.

The sample holds a few counts of this clonotype. The rearrangement links TRBV18 to TRBJ2-4; 11 bases are shared with TRBD2. This CDR3 region has 19 residues. V lost 3 bases to trimming and J lost 0 bases; unmatched junction nucleotides: 10. The germline CDR1 and CDR2 sequences are KGHSH and LQKENI. The CDR3, as DNA: TGTGCCAGCTCACCGAGAATAGCGGGAGGGCCGGGAGCCAAAAACATTCAGTACTTC. Its protein is CASSPRIAGGPGAKNIQYF. The whole variable domain, remainder taken from reference TRBV18 and TRBJ2-4, is NAGVMQNPRHLVRRRGQEARLRCSPMKGHSHVYWYRQLPEEGLKFMVYLQKENIIDESGMPKERFSAEFPKEGPSILRIQQVVRGDSAAYFCASSPRIAGGPGAKNIQYFGAGTRLSVL.

The J gene is TRBJ2-7, the V gene TRBV11-2, with 8 bases that match TRBD2. The germline CDR1 and CDR2 sequences are SGHAT and FQNNGV. After removal of 5 bases from V and 3 bases from J, the junction contained 12 bases not matched to a gene. This CDR3 is 16 amino acids long. The CDR3 is CASSPRGSGGLYEQYF. As DNA, the CDR3 is TGTGCCAGCAGCCCGAGGGGCAGCGGGGGCCTCTACGAGCAGTACTTC.

This clonotype was seen more than once but under ten times. The J gene is TRBJ2-1, the V gene TRBV5-1, with D possibly matching TRBD2 (6 bases). With 4 bases removed from V and 6 bases from J, the gap between germline ends came to 8 bases. There are 12 residues in the CDR3. Looked up from germline, CDR1 is SGHRS and CDR2 is YFSETQ. CDR3 in amino acids: CASSGTLNEQFF. CDR3 DNA sequence: TGCGCCAGCAGCGGGACTCTCAATGAGCAGTTCTTC.

The chain uses TRBV12-3 or TRBV12-4 and TRBJ2-7, with D perhaps being TRBD1 or TRBD2 (5 bases each). This CDR3 spans 15 amino acids. V lost 6 bases to trimming and J lost 0 bases, with 15 bases between them. This CDR3 reads CASSRGVDRSYEQYF. The CDR3 DNA reads TGTGCCAGCAGCCGAGGGGTGGACCGCTCCTACGAGCAGTACTTC.

This chain connects TRBV6-5 to TRBJ2-7; no clear D. From germline, CDR1 is MNHEY and CDR2 SVGAGI. The CDR3 contains 14 residues. Trimming removed 0 bases at V and 1 base at J, with 7 bases between. The CDR3 spells CASSYSYGSYEQYF. In DNA, the CDR3 is TGTGCCAGCAGTTACTCGTACGGGTCCTACGAGCAGTACTTC.

The genes are TRBV2 and TRBJ2-3; 8 bases align to TRBD2. The CDR3 loop spans 15 amino acids. Germline V CDR1 and CDR2: SNHLY, FYNNEI. V was pared by 1 base and J by 4 bases, with 4 bases of the junction left unmatched. Here the CDR3 reads CASSEGRLAPDTQYF. CDR3 nucleotide sequence: TGTGCCAGCAGTGAAGGTCGACTAGCGCCAGATACGCAGTATTTT.

This clonotype was counted between two and nine times. The chain is built from TRBV28 and TRBJ2-2, with D hard to call. Germline V lookup: CDR1 MDHEN, CDR2 SYDVKM. The CDR3 is 17 residues long. Trimming shortened V by 6 bases and J by 3 bases, and 20 bases separated the two germline ends. CDR3 amino acids: CASRVRQQYRYTGELFF. In DNA form, the CDR3 reads TGTGCCAGCAGGGTTAGGCAGCAATATAGATACACCGGGGAGCTGTTTTTT.

This clonotype occurred a few times. This chain connects TRBV20-1 to TRBJ1-3; TRBD1 is a possible D gene (5 bases). V was trimmed by 0 bases and J by 4 bases, leaving 10 bases between them. Germline assignment: CDR1 DFQATT and CDR2 SNEGSKA (reference sequence). The CDR3 covers 14 residues. The CDR3 region is CSARDSRGGNTIYF. DNA for the CDR3: TGCAGTGCTAGAGATTCAAGGGGCGGAAACACCATATATTTT.

In this sample, this clonotype turned up a few times. This chain links TRBV5-1 with TRBJ2-5, with D possibly being TRBD2 (7 bases). Per the germline V gene, CDR1 is SGHRS and CDR2 is YFSETQ. This CDR3 has 15 residues. V lost 5 bases and J 5 bases, leaving 19 bases between the germline ends. CDR3 sequence (DNA): TGCGCCAGCAGTTTGAGGGGGGGTTCTCCGGAGACCCAGTACTTC. Translation: CASSLRGGSPETQYF.

The chain is built from TRBV4-2 and TRBJ1-3; D remains unclear. Germline CDR1 and CDR2: LGHNA and YNFKEQ. V was clipped by 0 bases and J by 2 bases, with 11 bases between them. CDR3 length equals 16 residues. The CDR3 protein is CASSQDGTQAGNTIYF. In DNA form, the CDR3 reads TGTGCCAGCAGCCAAGACGGCACCCAAGCTGGAAACACCATATATTTT.

This clonotype was found a few times. The chain carries TRBV5-1 and TRBJ1-2; 9 bases agree with TRBD1. Trimming took 4 bases from V and 7 from J; bases not matched to a gene: 5. Germline values: CDR1 SGHRS, CDR2 YFSETQ. The CDR3 extends over 13 amino acids. In DNA form, the CDR3 reads TGCGCCAGCAGCGAGGGACAGGGCGGTGGCTACACCTTC. This sequence encodes CASSEGQGGGYTF. Combining the CDR3 with reference TRBV5-1 and TRBJ1-2 gives the whole variable domain KAGVTQTPRYLIKTRGQQVTLSCSPISGHRSVSWYQQTPGQGLQFLFEYFSETQRNKGNFPGRFSGRQFSNSRSEMNVSTLELGDSALYLCASSEGQGGGYTFGSGTRLTVV.

V gene TRBV7-2 combines with J gene TRBJ2-7; 8 nucleotides match TRBD1. This CDR3 comprises 13 residues. The germline gives CDR1 SGHTA, CDR2 FQGNSA. Trimming at V came to 5 bases and at J to 7 bases, leaving 7 bases not matched to a gene. CDR3 coding DNA: TGTGCCAGCAGCCAGGGACAGGCGAGGGAGCAGTACTTC. Its translation: CASSQGQAREQYF.